The source of this T cell receptor (beta chain) is a study of T cells in tuberculosis. Libraries were prepared by immunoSEQ multiplex PCR; TCRdb keeps only in-frame clonotypes and omits some of them. This sample has approximately 29,000 clones, with around 90% found just once. Study findings and constraints: Shorter CDR3-alpha in active tuberculosis partly drove smaller distances.

A single count supports this clone. The antigen is undetermined. Per the germline V gene, CDR1 is SEHNR and CDR2 is FQNEAQ (reference sequence). V lost 6 bases and J lost 3, with 9 bases in between. The CDR3 spans 12 residues. This TCR was recovered from a donor between 10 and 35 years old with latent tuberculosis or without tuberculosis infection. The chain joins TRBV7-9 to TRBJ2-7; D not certain. Sequencing was carried out using PBMCs. CDR3: CASRQGDYEQYF. CDR3 nucleotide sequence: TGTGCCAGCAGGCAAGGAGACTACGAGCAGTACTTC.